This T cell receptor (beta chain) was captured in a study of T-cell memory formation after mild COVID-19. This clonotype has more than one count but fewer than ten. The antigen remains undetermined. The junction does not match germline at one end; this may be a read error. Germline-derived CDR1 and CDR2 are SGDLS and YYNGEE. The CDR3 spans 11 residues. TCRdb passed the 5' RACE reads through MiXCR, listing each CDR3 protein once. This sample has approximately 100,000 distinct CDR3 sequences, with around a quarter found just once. Notes on the study in general: Clones contracting over day 15 to 85 were CD4/CD8 balanced, with later expanders leaning CD4+.

The sample taken for sequencing was PBMCs or a T cell subset sorted from them (not recorded which). The origin of this receptor is a man between 18 and 29 years old who had mild COVID-19 (a few samples of this study predate the infection). Cell type and time point are not known. J is TRBJ2-2 and V is TRBV9; D possibly corresponds to TRBD2 (6 bases). In DNA form, the CDR3 reads TGTGCCAGCAGCCCCGGCGGGAAGCTGTTTTTT. It translates to CASSPGGKLFF.